A single sample is the source of the 16 T cell receptor beta chains below, sequenced in a study of technical replicates of blood from a handful of donors. Here immunoSEQ multiplex PCR was the method, and the copy in TCRdb shows in-frame clones only, minus some. The table includes roughly 71,000 clones, approximately 94% detected once. Sequences were obtained from T cells isolated from PBMCs. The receptor source for this set is a human donor in good health.

The V gene is TRBV28, the J gene TRBJ1-5, with TRBD1 as a possible D gene (6 bases). CDR3 length: 15 amino acids. CDR1 and CDR2 from the germline V gene are MDHEN and SYDVKM. Trimming removed 2 bases from V and 6 bases from J, with 14 bases in between. The CDR3 DNA is TGTGCCAGCAGTTTAGATCTACAGGGTGGTCAGCCCCAGCATTTT. Protein sequence: CASSLDLQGGQPQHF.

V gene TRBV13 combines with J gene TRBJ2-5; D might be TRBD1 (7 bases). This CDR3 contains 14 residues. Germline CDR1 is PRHDT and CDR2 is FYEKMQ (reference sequence). The V end was cut by 5 bases, the J end by 5 bases, with 15 bases between. CDR3 region: CASSTKTGRETQYF. For the CDR3, the DNA is TGTGCCAGCAGCACGAAGACAGGGAGGGAGACCCAGTACTTC.

The chain has TRBV21-1 and TRBJ1-5. TRBV21-1 is assigned pseudogene status. The CDR3 has 13 residues. The CDR3 sequence: CASSNGWEQPQHF. In DNA, the CDR3 is TGTGCCAGCAGCAACGGGTGGGAGCAGCCCCAGCATTTT.

V and J are TRBV10-2 and TRBJ2-5; weak D call: TRBD1 (5 bases). V lost 3 bases to trimming and J lost 5 bases, with 13 bases between them. Germline CDR1 and CDR2: WSHSY and SAAADI. The CDR3 extends over 14 amino acids. The CDR3 sequence: CASSDGREKETQYF. Written as DNA, the CDR3 is TGCGCCAGCAGTGATGGCAGGGAAAAGGAGACCCAGTACTTC.

The chain uses TRBV28 and TRBJ1-2; possible D gene TRBD1, 6 bases. This CDR3 has 14 amino acids. V lost 3 bases and J 0 bases, leaving 8 bases between the germline ends. From germline, CDR1 is MDHEN and CDR2 SYDVKM. The CDR3 bases are TGTGCCAGCAGTTTCTACAGGGCTAACTATGGCTACACCTTC. It is translated as CASSFYRANYGYTF.

The rearrangement links TRBV9 to TRBJ2-7, with TRBD2 identical over 9 bases. V lost 0 bases and J lost 3; bases outside the gene matches: 4. The CDR3 is 15 amino acids. CDR1 is SGDLS and CDR2 is YYNGEE in the germline V gene. In DNA, the CDR3 is TGTGCCAGCAGCGTAGGTCTAGCGGGAAACTACGAGCAGTACTTC. Its protein product is CASSVGLAGNYEQYF.

A few counts support this clone. This rearrangement joins TRBV28 to TRBJ2-2; TRBD1 aligns across 8 bases. The CDR3 is 17 residues long. Germline V gene lookup returns CDR1 MDHEN and CDR2 SYDVKM. J lost 4 bases, V lost 4 bases, and 11 bases had no gene match. The CDR3 DNA is TGTGCCAGCAGTTCAACGCTGGGACAGGATCTCACCGGGGAGCTGTTTTTT. It translates to CASSSTLGQDLTGELFF.

This sequence joins TRBV7-2 and TRBJ2-1; 8 bases agree with TRBD2. This CDR3 region has 19 residues. V shed 1 base, J shed 2 bases, and the junction held 13 bases outside the gene matches. Germline V gene data show CDR1 as SGHTA and CDR2 as FQGNSA. The CDR3 region has the DNA TGTGCCAGCAGCTTAGTTAACGGGAGGGCCGGTTCGACCTACAATGAGCAGTTCTTC. It codes for CASSLVNGRAGSTYNEQFF.

CDR3 bases: TGTGCCAGCAGAGATCCGGTTATTAGCAATCAGCCCCAGCATTTT. As protein: CASRDPVISNQPQHF. The chain joins TRBV28 to TRBJ1-5; D is undetermined. Deletions cut 6 bases from V and 0 bases from J, with 12 bases between. The CDR3 contains 15 residues. The germline V gene has CDR1 MDHEN and CDR2 SYDVKM. The whole variable domain, filled in from reference TRBV28 and TRBJ1-5, reads DVKVTQSSRYLVKRTGEKVFLECVQDMDHENMFWYRQDPGLGLRLIYFSYDVKMKEKGDIPEGYSVSREKKERFSLILESASTNQTSMYLCASRDPVISNQPQHFGDGTRLSIL.

This chain uses TRBV7-8 with TRBJ2-2; a possible D gene is TRBD2 (5 bases). The ends were cut back, 5 bases at V and 5 bases at J, with 18 bases in the middle. The CDR3 extends over 16 amino acids. Germline CDR1 and CDR2: SGHVS and FQNEAQ. The CDR3 protein is CASSRTRGRETGELFF. The CDR3 nucleotides read TGTGCCAGCAGCCGGACCCGGGGAAGGGAGACCGGGGAGCTGTTTTTT.

The V call is TRBV25-1, the J call TRBJ1-1; the D is unclear. The ends were cut back, 1 base at V and 4 bases at J, with 7 bases in the middle. CDR1 MGHDK and CDR2 SYGVNS come from the germline V gene. The CDR3 totals 13 residues. In DNA, the CDR3 is TGTGCCAGCAGTGAATTATTTGTCACTGAAGCTTTCTTT. It yields the protein CASSELFVTEAFF.

The chain has TRBV6-5 and TRBJ2-7, with 8 bases lining up with TRBD1. Losses at the gene ends were 4 bases for V and 6 bases for J; bases not matched to a gene: 8. CDR1 MNHEY and CDR2 SVGAGI come from the germline V gene. The CDR3 spans 14 residues. The CDR3 DNA is TGTGCCAGCAGTTCGACAGGGGTTGACGGCGAGCAGTACTTC. Translated, it gives CASSSTGVDGEQYF.

This sequence joins TRBV7-8 and TRBJ2-1, with 9 positions matching TRBD1. Per the germline V gene, CDR1 is SGHVS and CDR2 is FQNEAQ. The CDR3 length is 16 residues. The ends lost 5 bases at V and 8 bases at J; junction bases unmatched: 13. The chain's CDR3 is CASSQPTGGRTDEQFF. The CDR3 DNA is TGTGCCAGCAGCCAACCTACAGGGGGCAGAACGGATGAGCAGTTCTTC. The full variable domain, rest sourced from reference TRBV7-8 and TRBJ2-1, is GAGVSQSPRYKVAKRGQDVALRCDPISGHVSLFWYQQALGQGPEFLTYFQNEAQLDKSGLPSDRFFAERPEGSVSTLKIQRTQQEDSAVYLCASSQPTGGRTDEQFFGPGTRLTVL.

The chain recombines TRBV9 with TRBJ2-3, with 10 bases aligning to TRBD2. The CDR3 loop spans 16 amino acids. The V and J ends lost 0 bases and 9 bases, in that order; junction bases with no gene match: 10. In germline, CDR1 is SGDLS, CDR2 YYNGEE. This CDR3 reads CASSVGHSLAGVTQYF. CDR3 DNA: TGTGCCAGCAGCGTAGGCCATAGTCTAGCGGGAGTCACGCAGTATTTT.

For the CDR3, the DNA is TGTGCCAGTAGTATAGGAGCGGGAGCGACCTACAATGAGCAGTTCTTC. This translates into CASSIGAGATYNEQFF. The chain carries TRBV19 and TRBJ2-1, with 8 bases lining up with TRBD2. The CDR3 runs 16 residues. Trimming took 1 base from V and 2 from J; bases not matched to a gene: 4. CDR1 and CDR2 (germline): LNHDA, SQIVND (reference sequence).

The chain employs TRBV28 and TRBJ2-1, with 11 bases lining up with TRBD2. The CDR3 runs to 18 residues. Germline CDR1 is MDHEN and CDR2 is SYDVKM. Unmatched junction bases numbered 17, after V lost 6 bases and J lost 7 bases. Here the CDR3 reads CASSPYALLAGGPNEQFF. The DNA for the CDR3 is TGTGCCAGCAGCCCCTACGCCCTGTTAGCGGGAGGGCCGAATGAGCAGTTCTTC.